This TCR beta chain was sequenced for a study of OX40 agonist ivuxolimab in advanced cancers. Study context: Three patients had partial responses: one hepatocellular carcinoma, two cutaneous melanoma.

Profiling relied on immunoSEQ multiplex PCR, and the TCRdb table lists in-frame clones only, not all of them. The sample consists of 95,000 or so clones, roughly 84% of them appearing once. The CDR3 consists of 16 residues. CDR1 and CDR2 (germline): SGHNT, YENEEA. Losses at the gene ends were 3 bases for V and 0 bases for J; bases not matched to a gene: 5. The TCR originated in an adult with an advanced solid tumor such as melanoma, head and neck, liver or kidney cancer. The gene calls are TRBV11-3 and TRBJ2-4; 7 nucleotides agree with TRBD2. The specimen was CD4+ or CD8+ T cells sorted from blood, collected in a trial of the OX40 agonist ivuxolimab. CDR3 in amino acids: CASSFRGVGAKNIQYF. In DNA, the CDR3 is TGTGCCAGCAGCTTTCGGGGGGTGGGAGCCAAAAACATTCAGTACTTC.